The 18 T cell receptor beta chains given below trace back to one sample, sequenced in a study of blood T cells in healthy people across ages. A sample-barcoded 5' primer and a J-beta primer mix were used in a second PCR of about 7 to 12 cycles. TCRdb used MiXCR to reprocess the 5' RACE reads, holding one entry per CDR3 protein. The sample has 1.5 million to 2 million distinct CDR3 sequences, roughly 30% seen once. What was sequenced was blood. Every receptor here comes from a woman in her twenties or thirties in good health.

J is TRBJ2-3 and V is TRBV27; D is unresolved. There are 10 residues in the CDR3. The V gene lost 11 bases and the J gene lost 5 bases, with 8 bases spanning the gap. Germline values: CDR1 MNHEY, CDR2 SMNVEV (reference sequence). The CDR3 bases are TGTGCCGGCGCTGGAGATACGCAGTATTTT. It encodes CAGAGDTQYF.

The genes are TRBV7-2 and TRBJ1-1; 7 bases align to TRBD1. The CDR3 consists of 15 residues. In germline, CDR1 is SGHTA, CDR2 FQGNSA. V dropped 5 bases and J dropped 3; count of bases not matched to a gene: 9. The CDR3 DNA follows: TGTGCCAGCAGCGCGGGACAGCTTGTCTACACTGAAGCTTTCTTT. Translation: CASSAGQLVYTEAFF.

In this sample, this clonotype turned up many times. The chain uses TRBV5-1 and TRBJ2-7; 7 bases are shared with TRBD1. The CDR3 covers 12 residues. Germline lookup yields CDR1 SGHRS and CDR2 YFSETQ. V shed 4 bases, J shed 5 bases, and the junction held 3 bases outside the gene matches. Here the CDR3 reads CASSGDSHEQYF. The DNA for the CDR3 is TGCGCCAGCAGCGGGGACAGCCACGAGCAGTACTTC.

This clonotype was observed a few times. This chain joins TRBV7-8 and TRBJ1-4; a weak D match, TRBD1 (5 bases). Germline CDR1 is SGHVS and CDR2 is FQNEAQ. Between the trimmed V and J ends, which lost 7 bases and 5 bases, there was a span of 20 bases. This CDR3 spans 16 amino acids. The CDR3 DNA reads TGTGCCAGCACCCAGGGCCTGACGCGAATAAATGAAAAACTGTTTTTT. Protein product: CASTQGLTRINEKLFF.

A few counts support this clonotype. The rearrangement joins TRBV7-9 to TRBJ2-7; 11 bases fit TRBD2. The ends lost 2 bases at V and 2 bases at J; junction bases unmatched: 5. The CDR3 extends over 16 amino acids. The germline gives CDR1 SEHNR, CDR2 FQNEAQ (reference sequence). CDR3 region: CASSLLLAGGAYEQYF. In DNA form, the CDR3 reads TGTGCCAGCAGCTTACTTCTAGCGGGGGGCGCCTACGAGCAGTACTTC.

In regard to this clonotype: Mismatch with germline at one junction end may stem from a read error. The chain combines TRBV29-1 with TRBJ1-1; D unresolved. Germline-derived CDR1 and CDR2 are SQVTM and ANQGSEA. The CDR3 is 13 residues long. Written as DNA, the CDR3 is TGCATCGTTGATGTGGAGGCCGGCACTGAAGCTTTCTTT. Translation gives CIVDVEAGTEAFF.

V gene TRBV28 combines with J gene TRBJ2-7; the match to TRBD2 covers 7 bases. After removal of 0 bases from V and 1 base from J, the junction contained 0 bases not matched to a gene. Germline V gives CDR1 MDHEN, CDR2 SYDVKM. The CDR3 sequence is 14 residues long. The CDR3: CASSLWRGSYEQYF. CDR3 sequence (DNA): TGTGCCAGCAGTTTATGGCGGGGGTCCTACGAGCAGTACTTC.

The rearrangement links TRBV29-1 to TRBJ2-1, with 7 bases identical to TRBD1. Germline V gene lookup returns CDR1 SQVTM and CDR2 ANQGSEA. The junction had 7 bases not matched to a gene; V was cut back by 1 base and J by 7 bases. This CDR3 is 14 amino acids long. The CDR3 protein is CSVEGGGARNEQFF. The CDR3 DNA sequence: TGCAGCGTTGAAGGAGGGGGCGCACGGAATGAGCAGTTCTTC.

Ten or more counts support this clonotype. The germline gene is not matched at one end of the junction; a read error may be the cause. This CDR3 reads CASTYRMNTEAFF. Here the CDR3 DNA reads TGTGCCAGCACCTATCGGATGAATACTGAAGCTTTCTTT. This chain links TRBV12-3 or TRBV12-4 with TRBJ1-1; D not certain. The CDR3 has 13 residues.

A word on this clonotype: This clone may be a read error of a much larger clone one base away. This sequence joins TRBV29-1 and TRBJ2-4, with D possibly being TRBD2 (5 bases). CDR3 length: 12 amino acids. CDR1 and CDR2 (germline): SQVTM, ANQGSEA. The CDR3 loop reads CGVLTDAGEQYF. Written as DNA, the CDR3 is TGCGGCGTCCTGACGGATGCGGGTGAGCAGTACTTC.

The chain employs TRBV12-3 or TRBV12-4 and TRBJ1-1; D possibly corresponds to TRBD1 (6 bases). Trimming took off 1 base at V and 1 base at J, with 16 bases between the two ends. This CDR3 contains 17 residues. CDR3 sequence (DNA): TGTGCCAGCAGTTTAGTAGGCAGGGGATTACGGAACACTGAAGCTTTCTTT. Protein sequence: CASSLVGRGLRNTEAFF.

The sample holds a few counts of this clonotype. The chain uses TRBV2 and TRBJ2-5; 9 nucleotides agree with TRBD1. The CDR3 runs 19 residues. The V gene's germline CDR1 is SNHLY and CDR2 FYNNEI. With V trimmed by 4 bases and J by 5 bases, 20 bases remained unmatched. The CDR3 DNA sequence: TGTGCCAGCAGTGGATCCACTGGGCCCGGGACAGGGCAGGGGGAGACCCAGTACTTC. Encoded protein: CASSGSTGPGTGQGETQYF. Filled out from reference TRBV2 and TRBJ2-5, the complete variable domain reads EPEVTQTPSHQVTQMGQEVILRCVPISNHLYFYWYRQILGQKVEFLVSFYNNEISEKSEIFDDQFSVERPDGSNFTLKIRSTKLEDSAMYFCASSGSTGPGTGQGETQYFGPGTRLLVL.

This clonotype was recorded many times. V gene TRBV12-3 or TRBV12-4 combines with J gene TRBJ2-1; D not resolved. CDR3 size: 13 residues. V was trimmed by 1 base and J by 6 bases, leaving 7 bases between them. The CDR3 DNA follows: TGTGCCAGCAGTTTAGGAGCCAGCAATGAGCAGTTCTTC. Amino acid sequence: CASSLGASNEQFF.

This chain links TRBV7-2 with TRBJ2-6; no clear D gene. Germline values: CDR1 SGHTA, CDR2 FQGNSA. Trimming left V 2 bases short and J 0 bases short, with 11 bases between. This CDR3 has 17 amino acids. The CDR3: CASSLTAISSGANVLTF. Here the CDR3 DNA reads TGTGCCAGCAGCTTAACGGCTATCTCCTCTGGGGCCAACGTCCTGACTTTC.

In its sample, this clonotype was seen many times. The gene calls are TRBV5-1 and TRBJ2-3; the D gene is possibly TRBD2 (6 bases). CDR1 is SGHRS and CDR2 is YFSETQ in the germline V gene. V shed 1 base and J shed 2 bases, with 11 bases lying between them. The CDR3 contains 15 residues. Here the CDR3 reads CASSLTGDVTDTQYF. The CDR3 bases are TGCGCCAGCAGCTTGACGGGGGACGTCACAGATACGCAGTATTTT. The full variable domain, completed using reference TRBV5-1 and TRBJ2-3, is KAGVTQTPRYLIKTRGQQVTLSCSPISGHRSVSWYQQTPGQGLQFLFEYFSETQRNKGNFPGRFSGRQFSNSRSEMNVSTLELGDSALYLCASSLTGDVTDTQYFGPGTRLTVL.

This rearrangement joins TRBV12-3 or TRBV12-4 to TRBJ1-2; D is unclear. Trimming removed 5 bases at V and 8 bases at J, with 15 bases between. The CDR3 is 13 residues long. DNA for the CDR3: TGTGCCAGCAGTGTATCCGGGCCGAGGGGCTACACCTTC. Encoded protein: CASSVSGPRGYTF.

In DNA, the CDR3 is TGTGCCACCAGTGATCCCGGGACTAGCGGGAGTGAGCAGTACTTC. Residues: CATSDPGTSGSEQYF. V is TRBV24-1 and J is TRBJ2-7, with 14 nucleotides matching TRBD2. The V segment lost 3 bases and the J segment 7 bases; nucleotides outside the gene matches: 4. Germline-derived CDR1 and CDR2 are KGHDR and SFDVKD. The length of the CDR3 is 15 residues.

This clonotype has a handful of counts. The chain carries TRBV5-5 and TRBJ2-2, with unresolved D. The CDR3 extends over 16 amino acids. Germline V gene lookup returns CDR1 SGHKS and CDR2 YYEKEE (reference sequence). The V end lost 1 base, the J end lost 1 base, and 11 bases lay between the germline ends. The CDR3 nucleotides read TGTGCCAGCAGCTTGAACTCTCTGGGGAACACCGGGGAGCTGTTTTTT. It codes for CASSLNSLGNTGELFF.